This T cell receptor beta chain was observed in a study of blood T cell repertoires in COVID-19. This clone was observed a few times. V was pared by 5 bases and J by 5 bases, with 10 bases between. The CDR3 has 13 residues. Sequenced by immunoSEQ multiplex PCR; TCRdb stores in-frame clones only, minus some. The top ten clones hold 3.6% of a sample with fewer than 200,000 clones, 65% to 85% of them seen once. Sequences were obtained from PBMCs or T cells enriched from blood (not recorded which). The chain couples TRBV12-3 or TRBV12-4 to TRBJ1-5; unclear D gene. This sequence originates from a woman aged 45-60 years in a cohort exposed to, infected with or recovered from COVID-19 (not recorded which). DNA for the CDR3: TGTGCCAGCAGTCCTATCGTTGATCAGCCCCAGCATTTT. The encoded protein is CASSPIVDQPQHF.